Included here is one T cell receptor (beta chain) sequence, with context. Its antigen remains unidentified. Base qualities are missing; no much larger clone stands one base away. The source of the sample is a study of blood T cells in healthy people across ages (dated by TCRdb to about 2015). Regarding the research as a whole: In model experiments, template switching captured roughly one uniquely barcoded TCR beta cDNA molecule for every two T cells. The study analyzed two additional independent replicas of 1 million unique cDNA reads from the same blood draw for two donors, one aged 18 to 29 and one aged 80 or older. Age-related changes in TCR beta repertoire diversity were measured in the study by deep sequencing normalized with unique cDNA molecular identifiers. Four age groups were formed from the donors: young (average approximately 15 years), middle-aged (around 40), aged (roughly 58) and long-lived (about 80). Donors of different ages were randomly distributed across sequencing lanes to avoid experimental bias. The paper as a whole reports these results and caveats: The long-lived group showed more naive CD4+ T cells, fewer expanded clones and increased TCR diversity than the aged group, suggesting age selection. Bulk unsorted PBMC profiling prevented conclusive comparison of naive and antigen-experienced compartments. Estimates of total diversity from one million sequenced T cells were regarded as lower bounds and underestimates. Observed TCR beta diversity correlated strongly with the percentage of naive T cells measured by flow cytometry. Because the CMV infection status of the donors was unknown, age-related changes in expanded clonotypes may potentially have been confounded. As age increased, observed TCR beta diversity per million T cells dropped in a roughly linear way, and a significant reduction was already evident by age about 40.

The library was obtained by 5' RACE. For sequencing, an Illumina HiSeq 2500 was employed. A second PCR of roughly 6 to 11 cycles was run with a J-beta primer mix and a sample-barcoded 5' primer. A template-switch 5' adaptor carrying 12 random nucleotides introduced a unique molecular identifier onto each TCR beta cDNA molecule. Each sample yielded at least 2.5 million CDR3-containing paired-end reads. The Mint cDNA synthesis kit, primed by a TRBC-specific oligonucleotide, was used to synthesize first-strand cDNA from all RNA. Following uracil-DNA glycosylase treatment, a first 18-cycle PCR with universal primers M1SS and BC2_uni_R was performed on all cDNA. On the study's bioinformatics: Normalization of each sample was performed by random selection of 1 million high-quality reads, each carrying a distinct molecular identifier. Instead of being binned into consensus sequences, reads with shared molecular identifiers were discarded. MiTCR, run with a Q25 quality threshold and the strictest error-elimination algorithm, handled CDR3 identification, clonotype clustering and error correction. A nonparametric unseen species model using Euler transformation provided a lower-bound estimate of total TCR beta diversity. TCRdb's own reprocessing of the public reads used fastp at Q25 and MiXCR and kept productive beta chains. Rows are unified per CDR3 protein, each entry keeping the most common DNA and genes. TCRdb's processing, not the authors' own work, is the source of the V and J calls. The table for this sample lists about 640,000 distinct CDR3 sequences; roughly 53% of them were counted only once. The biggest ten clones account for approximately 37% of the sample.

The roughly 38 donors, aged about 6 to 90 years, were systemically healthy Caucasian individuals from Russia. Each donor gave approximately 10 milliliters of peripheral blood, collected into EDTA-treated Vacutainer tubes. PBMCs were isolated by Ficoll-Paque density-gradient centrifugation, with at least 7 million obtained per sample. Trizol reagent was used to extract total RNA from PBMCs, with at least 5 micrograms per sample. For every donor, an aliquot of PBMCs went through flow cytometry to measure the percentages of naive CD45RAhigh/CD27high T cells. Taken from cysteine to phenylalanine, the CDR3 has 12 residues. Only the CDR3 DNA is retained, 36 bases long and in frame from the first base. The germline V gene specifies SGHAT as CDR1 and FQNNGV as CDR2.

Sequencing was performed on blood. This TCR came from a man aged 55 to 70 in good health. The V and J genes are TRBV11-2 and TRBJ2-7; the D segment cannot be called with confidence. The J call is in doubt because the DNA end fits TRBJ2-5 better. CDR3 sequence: CASSLGGQTQYF. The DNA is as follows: TGTGCCAGCAGCTTAGGAGGCCAGACCCAGTACTTC.